These 20 T cell receptor beta chains came from one sample sequenced in a study of blood T cell repertoires in COVID-19. Some clones are missing from TCRdb's copy, which holds only in-frame ones; the method was immunoSEQ multiplex PCR. The table has approximately 75,000 clones, around 90% seen once. The sample taken for sequencing was peripheral blood. Receptors were obtained from a human donor in a cohort sampled during active COVID-19.

This rearrangement joins TRBV19 to TRBJ1-6, with D hard to call. V gave up 3 bases and J gave up 7 bases, with 22 bases separating them. CDR1 and CDR2 from the germline V gene are LNHDA and SQIVND (reference sequence). CDR3 length: 18 residues. The CDR3 is CASSIGVPLVLGNSPLHF. In nucleotides, the CDR3 is TGTGCCAGTAGTATCGGGGTCCCTCTCGTCTTGGGGAATTCACCCCTCCACTTT.

The J gene is TRBJ2-7, the V gene TRBV7-2; D is possibly TRBD1 (6 bases). The length of the CDR3 is 15 residues. Trimming shortened V by 5 bases and J by 0 bases, and 14 bases separated the two germline ends. The germline CDR1 and CDR2 sequences are SGHTA and FQGNSA. In DNA form, the CDR3 reads TGTGCCAGCAGCCGCTTACCAGGGGTCTCCTACGAGCAGTACTTC. Its translation is CASSRLPGVSYEQYF.

The chain employs TRBV6-1 and TRBJ1-2; TRBD1 agrees at 8 bases. The CDR3 covers 16 residues. Per the germline V gene, CDR1 is MNHNS and CDR2 is SASEGT. Trimming cost V 1 base and J 6 bases; bases outside gene matches: 10. CDR3 DNA sequence: TGTGCCAGCAGTGAAGGGAGGACAGGGATGATACATGGCTACACCTTC. Translating gives CASSEGRTGMIHGYTF.

This chain uses TRBV11-2 with TRBJ1-5; 7 bases fit TRBD1. Germline V lookup: CDR1 SGHAT, CDR2 FQNNGV. The CDR3 runs 13 residues. Germline trimming cut 3 bases from V and 9 bases from J; bases unmatched to any gene: 5. Here the CDR3 reads CASSFDRDGPQHF. CDR3 nucleotide sequence: TGTGCCAGCAGCTTTGACAGGGACGGGCCCCAGCATTTT.

As for this clone: This likely comes from a read error, as the CDR3 has no conserved phenylalanine or tryptophan at its end. The limits of the CDR3 on the DNA are not certain, so only TCRdb's listed CDR3 is given. V usage is TRBV20-1 and J usage is TRBJ1-5; TRBD1 reflects the table's D call only, with no check against the DNA. Counting both end residues, the CDR3 totals 9 amino acids. CDR1 and CDR2 from the germline V gene are DFQATT and SNEGSKA (reference sequence). The CDR3 spells CSARDLRTV.

The rearrangement links TRBV5-1 to TRBJ2-7; tentatively, D is TRBD2 (7 bases). Trimming removed 0 bases at V and 4 bases at J, with 11 bases between. The V gene's germline CDR1 is SGHRS and CDR2 YFSETQ. This CDR3 comprises 14 residues. Written as DNA, the CDR3 is TGCGCCAGCAGCTTGGCCAGGGGAGGGTACGAGCAGTACTTC. This encodes CASSLARGGYEQYF.

The rearrangement uses TRBV25-1 and TRBJ1-2; 8 bases are shared with TRBD1. This CDR3 is 15 amino acids long. With 3 bases clipped from V and 4 bases from J, the junction kept 7 bases outside the gene matches. CDR1 MGHDK and CDR2 SYGVNS come from the germline V gene. CDR3 in DNA: TGTGCCAGCAGTGAGCGGACAGGGAAGATCTATGGCTACACCTTC. Translating it yields CASSERTGKIYGYTF.

The chain is built from TRBV7-9 and TRBJ1-3; 8 bases are a match to TRBD1. Per the germline V gene, CDR1 is SEHNR and CDR2 is FQNEAQ (reference sequence). After removal of 5 bases from V and 2 bases from J, the junction contained 5 bases not matched to a gene. The CDR3 sequence is 15 residues long. The CDR3, as DNA: TGTGCCAGCAGCGTGACAGGGGTAACTGGAAACACCATATATTTT. Translating it yields CASSVTGVTGNTIYF.

This clone was detected only a few times. The J gene is TRBJ2-6, the V gene TRBV7-2, with 8 bases that match TRBD1. Germline values: CDR1 SGHTA, CDR2 FQGNSA. The CDR3 loop spans 17 amino acids. The V gene end was trimmed by 6 bases and the J gene end by 0 bases; junction bases not matched to a gene: 7. The CDR3 nucleotides read TGTGCCAGCAGGCCGACAGGGGTTAGCTCTGGGGCCAACGTCCTGACTTTC. Protein: CASRPTGVSSGANVLTF.

The chain combines TRBV30 with TRBJ2-7; TRBD1 might be the D (6 bases). Looked up from germline, CDR1 is GTSNPN and CDR2 is SVGIG (reference sequence). The CDR3 length is 14 residues. Trimming stripped 2 bases from V and 3 bases from J, with 14 bases between. The CDR3: CAWSTGNPVYEQYF. The CDR3 region has the DNA TGTGCCTGGAGTACAGGGAACCCGGTCTACGAGCAGTACTTC.

The chain uses TRBV4-3 and TRBJ2-3; 7 nucleotides match TRBD2. This CDR3 has 15 residues. Germline assignment: CDR1 LGHNA and CDR2 YSLEER. With V trimmed by 3 bases and J by 5 bases, 8 bases remained unmatched. The CDR3 DNA reads as TGCGCCAGCAGCCAGGGACTAACCCGGGGAGATACGCAGTATTTT. Its protein product is CASSQGLTRGDTQYF.

V is TRBV19 and J is TRBJ2-1; D not certain. CDR1 is LNHDA, CDR2 SQIVND, per germline (reference sequence). Trimming stripped 3 bases from V and 4 bases from J, with 19 bases between. This CDR3 is 17 amino acids long. CDR3 sequence reads: CASSIKPRNNGYNEQFF. The CDR3 DNA reads as TGTGCCAGTAGTATCAAGCCCAGAAACAACGGGTACAATGAGCAGTTCTTC.

This clone was recorded once. This chain links TRBV27 with TRBJ1-4; D is unclear. Trimming stripped 2 bases from V and 4 bases from J, with 8 bases between. The CDR3 is made up of 14 amino acids. Germline CDR1 is MNHEY and CDR2 is SMNVEV (reference sequence). In DNA, the CDR3 is TGTGCCAGCAGTTTAAGGAGTTTTAATGAAAAACTGTTTTTT. It is translated as CASSLRSFNEKLFF.

This clone appeared a single time. This rearrangement joins TRBV3-1 (or the pseudogene TRBV3-2) to TRBJ2-5; tentative D call: TRBD1 (6 bases). Trimming left V 0 bases short and J 2 bases short, with 16 bases between. CDR1 and CDR2 from the germline V gene are LGHDT and YNNKEL (reference sequence). The CDR3 runs 17 residues. Written as DNA, the CDR3 is TGTGCCAGCAGCCAAGATCCCCTCCAGGGGAATCAAGAGACCCAGTACTTC. It is translated as CASSQDPLQGNQETQYF.

The chain uses TRBV7-9 and TRBJ2-1; 10 bases fit TRBD2. From germline, CDR1 is SEHNR and CDR2 FQNEAQ (reference sequence). The trim removed 3 bases at V and 5 bases at J, leaving 4 bases unmatched. The CDR3 sequence is 15 residues long. The CDR3 region is CASSFQAGGHNEQFF. The CDR3 nucleotides are TGTGCCAGCAGCTTCCAAGCGGGGGGGCACAATGAGCAGTTCTTC.

This clone was observed a single time. The rearrangement joins TRBV10-1 to TRBJ2-3; 9 nucleotides line up with TRBD1. V dropped 5 bases and J dropped 4; count of bases not matched to a gene: 7. The CDR3 length is 15 residues. Per the germline V gene, CDR1 is WNHNN and CDR2 is SYGVQD (reference sequence). The CDR3 sequence is CASSPPGQGSDTQYF. CDR3 nucleotides: TGCGCCAGCAGTCCTCCGGGACAGGGATCAGATACGCAGTATTTT.

The V and J genes are TRBV7-9 and TRBJ1-1; D not resolved. CDR1 and CDR2 from the germline V gene are SEHNR and FQNEAQ (reference sequence). V lost 0 bases, J lost 4 bases, and 9 bases lay in between. The CDR3 is 14 residues long. In DNA form, the CDR3 reads TGTGCCAGCAGCTTAGCGGGGAGGGTCACTGAAGCTTTCTTT. Protein product: CASSLAGRVTEAFF.

The chain couples TRBV7-9 to TRBJ1-2, with 9 bases matching TRBD1. V lost 2 bases, J lost 5 bases, and 9 bases stayed unmatched. The CDR3 length is 16 residues. Germline CDR1 reads SEHNR; CDR2 reads FQNEAQ (reference sequence). CDR3 DNA sequence: TGTGCCAGCAGCTTAAACGGACAGGGGAGGGCATATGGCTACACCTTC. Its protein is CASSLNGQGRAYGYTF.

V usage is TRBV5-5 and J usage is TRBJ1-5, with D tentatively TRBD1 (6 bases). The germline V and J ends were trimmed by 0 bases and 6 bases, with 10 bases remaining between them. CDR1 and CDR2 (germline): SGHKS, YYEKEE (reference sequence). CDR3 size: 14 residues. In DNA form, the CDR3 reads TGTGCCAGCAGCTTGGCCGGGGGGGCTCAGCCCCAGCATTTT. Translating gives CASSLAGGAQPQHF.

This chain connects TRBV30 to TRBJ1-2, with D maybe TRBD1 (6 bases). The CDR3 is made up of 17 amino acids. Between the trimmed V and J ends, which lost 3 bases and 2 bases, there was a span of 22 bases. Germline values: CDR1 GTSNPN, CDR2 SVGIG (reference sequence). CDR3 bases: TGTGCCTGGAGACCCCCGGGACAATGGGGAACAAACTATGGCTACACCTTC. Protein sequence: CAWRPPGQWGTNYGYTF.